The source of this TCR beta chain is a study of T cell changes during pregnancy in multiple sclerosis. Only in-frame clones appear in the TCRdb table, and some are missing; sequencing was by immunoSEQ multiplex PCR. The table has about 29,000 clones, more than 90% seen once. CDR3 size: 13 residues. Trimming stripped 4 bases from V and 4 bases from J, with 11 bases between. The germline V gene encodes CDR1 SGHTA and CDR2 FQGNSA. Sequences were derived from CD8+ T cells from peripheral blood mononuclear cells, sampled before pregnancy. The TCR comes from a female donor with multiple sclerosis, enrolled in a pregnancy study. The rearrangement links TRBV7-2 to TRBJ2-7; perhaps TRBD1 as D (5 bases). The CDR3 reads CASSSQGAYEQYF. Here the CDR3 DNA reads TGTGCCAGCAGCTCGCAGGGTGCTTACGAGCAGTACTTC.